The 6 T cell receptor beta chains reported below all come from one sample, sequenced in a study of T cell responses to AZD1222 COVID-19 vaccine. Using immunoSEQ multiplex PCR, the repertoire was profiled, and TCRdb retains in-frame clones only, with some absent. Of fewer than 130,000 clones listed, approximately 90% were seen once; the top ten hold 3.2%. The material was peripheral blood, obtained on day 0 of AZD1222 vaccination. All receptors derive from an adult in good health.

This clone was detected only a few times. V and J are TRBV28 and TRBJ1-5; D may be TRBD1 (6 bases). Germline CDR1 reads MDHEN; CDR2 reads SYDVKM. The germline V and J ends were trimmed by 5 bases and 11 bases, with 22 bases remaining between them. The CDR3 is made up of 15 amino acids. CDR3 nucleotide sequence: TGTGCCAGCAGTAGGCCGGCAGGGGCGGTTAGGTCCCAGCATTTT. Protein product: CASSRPAGAVRSQHF.

CDR3 DNA: TGTGCCAGCAGTCCTCGTCGGGATACGCAGTATTTT. It is translated as CASSPRRDTQYF. This chain connects TRBV28 to TRBJ2-3; D not certain. The CDR3 has 12 amino acids. With 5 bases removed from V and 6 bases from J, the gap between germline ends came to 9 bases. Germline V CDR1 and CDR2: MDHEN, SYDVKM.

This chain uses TRBV6-1 with TRBJ2-7; D might be TRBD2 (6 bases). There are 16 residues in the CDR3. The germline V gene has CDR1 MNHNS and CDR2 SASEGT. V lost 4 bases and J 8 bases, leaving 24 bases between the germline ends. The DNA for the CDR3 is TGTGCCAGCAGTGGGGGACTTGGGGCCTCAGGGATACAGCAGTACTTC. This encodes CASSGGLGASGIQQYF.

V and J are TRBV18 and TRBJ2-5, with TRBD1 identical over 7 bases. The CDR3 consists of 15 residues. V lost 0 bases and J lost 5; bases outside the gene matches: 6. Germline V gene sequence: CDR1 KGHSH, CDR2 LQKENI. In DNA form, the CDR3 reads TGTGCCAGCTCACCACCGTCCAGGGGGAGTGAGACCCAGTACTTC. Residues: CASSPPSRGSETQYF. The complete variable domain, with remaining parts taken from reference TRBV18 and TRBJ2-5, reads NAGVMQNPRHLVRRRGQEARLRCSPMKGHSHVYWYRQLPEEGLKFMVYLQKENIIDESGMPKERFSAEFPKEGPSILRIQQVVRGDSAAYFCASSPPSRGSETQYFGPGTRLLVL.

The chain employs TRBV11-2 and TRBJ1-6; D is possibly TRBD1 (5 bases). The germline CDR1 and CDR2 sequences are SGHAT and FQNNGV. V lost 2 bases, J lost 8 bases, and 16 bases lay in between. The CDR3 is 16 residues long. For the CDR3, the DNA is TGTGCCAGCAGCTTATTCGGGGGGATTGGAGATTCACCCCTCCACTTT. This gives the protein CASSLFGGIGDSPLHF.

In this sample, this clone turned up once. The CDR3 loop is CASSSAGGPQHF. DNA of the CDR3: TGTGCCAGCAGTTCGGCGGGGGGACCCCAGCATTTT. The chain couples TRBV7-3 to TRBJ1-5, with D tentatively TRBD1 (5 bases). Germline V CDR1 and CDR2: SGHTA, FQGTGA. Trimming stripped 6 bases from V and 10 bases from J, with 13 bases between. CDR3 length: 12 amino acids.